This T cell receptor (beta chain) was retrieved from a study of cytomegalovirus exposure and HLA in healthy donors. Sequencing used immunoSEQ multiplex PCR; TCRdb keeps in-frame clones, though not all of them. The sample holds tens of thousands of clones; roughly 90% are singletons and the top ten take 2% to 2.5%. In regard to this clone: Its antigen is currently unknown.

The study's findings and limits: TCR sequences were mostly rare, though some public TCRs occurred in many donors. Confirmation was obtained in vitro that a few CMV-associated chains are specific for CMV antigens. About 150 TCR beta chains were listed as cytomegalovirus-associated.

Germline assignment: CDR1 SGHVS and CDR2 FQNEAQ. This CDR3 contains 21 residues. J gave up 6 bases and V 1 base, and 20 bases lay outside the gene matches. Material for sequencing was PBMCs. The chain combines TRBV7-8 with TRBJ2-1, with 11 nucleotides matching TRBD2. This TCR derives from a woman aged 25-40 years in good health and CMV-seronegative. CDR3: CASSLGFFRLAGKGGANEQFF. CDR3 bases: TGTGCCAGCAGCTTAGGTTTCTTCAGACTAGCGGGAAAGGGGGGGGCCAATGAGCAGTTCTTC.